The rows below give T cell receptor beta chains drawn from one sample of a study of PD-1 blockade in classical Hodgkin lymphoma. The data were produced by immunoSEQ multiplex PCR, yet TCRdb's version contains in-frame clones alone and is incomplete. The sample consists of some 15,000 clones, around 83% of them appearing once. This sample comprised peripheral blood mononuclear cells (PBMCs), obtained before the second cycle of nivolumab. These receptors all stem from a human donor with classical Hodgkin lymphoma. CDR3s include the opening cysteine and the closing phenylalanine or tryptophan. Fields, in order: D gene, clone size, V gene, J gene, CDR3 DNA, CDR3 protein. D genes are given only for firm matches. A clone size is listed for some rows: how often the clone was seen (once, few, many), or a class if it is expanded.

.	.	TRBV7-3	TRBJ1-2	TGTGCCAGCAGCTCCGACCACGATGGCTACACCTTC	CASSSDHDGYTF
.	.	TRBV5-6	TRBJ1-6	TGTGCCAGCAGCTTTAATGGGGGGGATTCACCCCTCCACTTT	CASSFNGGDSPLHF
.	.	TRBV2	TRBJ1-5	TGTGCCAGCAGTGAATGGAAAAATCAGCCCCAGCATTTT	CASSEWKNQPQHF
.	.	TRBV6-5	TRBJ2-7	TGTGCCAGCAGACCACAGGGTGTTCAGTACGAGCAGTACTTC	CASRPQGVQYEQYF
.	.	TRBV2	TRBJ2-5	TGTGCCAGCAGCCGACTAGACAGATTAGAGACCCAGTACTTC	CASSRLDRLETQYF
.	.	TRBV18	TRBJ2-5	TGTGCCAGCTCACCGTACCAAGAGACCCAGTACTTC	CASSPYQETQYF
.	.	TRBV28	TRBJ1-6	TGTGCCAGCAGTTGGACGGCGGATTCACCCCTCCACTTT	CASSWTADSPLHF
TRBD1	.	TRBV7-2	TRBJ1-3	TGTGCCAGCAGCCTACAGGGGGCTCCTGGAAACACCATATATTTT	CASSLQGAPGNTIYF
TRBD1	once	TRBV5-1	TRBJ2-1	TGCGCCAGCAGCAGGGACAGGGAAATTATCGATGAGCAGTTCTTC	CASSRDREIIDEQFF
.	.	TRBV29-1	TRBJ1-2	TGCAGCGTTGAGGAAAACTATGGCTACACCTTC	CSVEENYGYTF
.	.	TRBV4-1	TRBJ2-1	TGCGCCAGCAGCCAAGACAAGGGGTGGTACAATGAGCAGTTCTTC	CASSQDKGWYNEQFF
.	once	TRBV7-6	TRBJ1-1	TGTGCCAGCAGCTTTACAGAGAACACTGAAGCTTTCTTT	CASSFTENTEAFF
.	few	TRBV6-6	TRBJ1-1	TGTGCCAGCAGTCCCACCGGACGGGAAGCTTTCTTT	CASSPTGREAFF
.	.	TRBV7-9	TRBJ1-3	TGTGCCAGCAGCTTGACGGCTAGCTCTGGAAACACCATATATTTT	CASSLTASSGNTIYF
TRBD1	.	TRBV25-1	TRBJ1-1	TGTGCCAGCGGCAGGACAGGCGGCACTGAAGCTTTCTTT	CASGRTGGTEAFF
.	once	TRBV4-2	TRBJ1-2	TGTGCCAGCAGCGAAGGGTCTACTTCTAACTATGGCTACACCTTC	CASSEGSTSNYGYTF
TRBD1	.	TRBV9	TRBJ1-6	TGTGCCAGCAGCGCTCCCGGGACAGGTCGTAATTCACCCCTCCACTTT	CASSAPGTGRNSPLHF
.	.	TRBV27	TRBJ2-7	TGTGCCAGCAGTCCAGGACCGGACTCCTACGAGCAGTACTTC	CASSPGPDSYEQYF
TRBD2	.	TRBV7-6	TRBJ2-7	TGTGCCAGCAGCTTAGGACTAGCGGGGGGGGTCTACGAGCAGTACTTC	CASSLGLAGGVYEQYF
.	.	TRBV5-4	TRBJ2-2	TGTGCCAGCAGCTCCCCAACAGTGCCCGGGGAGCTGTTTTTT	CASSSPTVPGELFF
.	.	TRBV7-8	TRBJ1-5	TGTGCCAGCAGAAGAGGGCAGACTTCCCAGCCCCAGCATTTT	CASRRGQTSQPQHF
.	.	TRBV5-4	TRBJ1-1	TGTGCCAGCAGCTTGCTAGGGGAGGGCACTGAAGCTTTCTTT	CASSLLGEGTEAFF
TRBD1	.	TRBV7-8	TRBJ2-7	TGTGCCAGCAGCCCCTGGGACAGTCTACGAGAACAGTACTTC	CASSPWDSLREQYF
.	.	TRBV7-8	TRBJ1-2	TGTGCCAGCAGCTTACAGGATGGCGCGGATGGCTACACCTTC	CASSLQDGADGYTF
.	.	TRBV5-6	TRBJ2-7	TGTGCCAGCAGCTCCTTGTTGGGCGAGCAGTACTTC	CASSSLLGEQYF
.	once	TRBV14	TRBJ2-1	TGTGCCAGCAGCCCTCGGGAGCGTAGCTCCTACAATGAGCAGTTCTTC	CASSPRERSSYNEQFF
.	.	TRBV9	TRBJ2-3	TGTGCCAGCAGCGTAGCAAGCACAGATACGCAGTATTTT	CASSVASTDTQYF
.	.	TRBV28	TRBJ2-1	TGTGCCAGCAGTTGGACTTCTCTCGCCTACAATGAGCAGTTCTTC	CASSWTSLAYNEQFF
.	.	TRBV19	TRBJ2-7	TGTGCCAGTAGTTCCGGACGGGATTACGAGCAGTACTTC	CASSSGRDYEQYF
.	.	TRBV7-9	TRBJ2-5	TGTGCCAGCAGCGAGAACGGGGAGACCCAGTACTTC	CASSENGETQYF
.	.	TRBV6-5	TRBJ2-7	TGTGCCAGCAGTTATCTCCGGGACTCACTGGAGCAGTACTTC	CASSYLRDSLEQYF
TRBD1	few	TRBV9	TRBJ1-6	TGTGCCAGCAGCGTAGGGGGAGGGGGCCTTAAGTCACCCCTCCACTTT	CASSVGGGGLKSPLHF
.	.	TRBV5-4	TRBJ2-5	TGTGCCAGCAGCTTCCGGTGGGAGACCCAGTACTTC	CASSFRWETQYF
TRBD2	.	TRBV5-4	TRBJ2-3	TGTGCCAGCAGCGGCGGACTAGCCCGGGCCATTACAGATACGCAGTATTTT	CASSGGLARAITDTQYF
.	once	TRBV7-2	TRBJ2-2	TGTGCCAGCAGCTTAGAAGTTGCCTTTTTTCCCGGGGAGCTGTTTTTT	CASSLEVAFFPGELFF
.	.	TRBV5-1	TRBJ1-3	TGCGCCAGCAGCTTGGGCATGGGGCAAAGAAGCACCATATATTTT	CASSLGMGQRSTIYF
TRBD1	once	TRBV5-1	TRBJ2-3	TGCGCCAGCAGCCCCGGACAGGGTAGAGGTCTGGATACGCAGTATTTT	CASSPGQGRGLDTQYF
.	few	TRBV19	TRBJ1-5	TGTGCCAGTAGTACAAAGGGAAGCAATCAGCCCCAGCATTTT	CASSTKGSNQPQHF
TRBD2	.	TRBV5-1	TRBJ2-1	TGCGCCAGCAGCGTGCTTTTTGCGGGGGTGATATCCTACAATGAGCAGTTCTTC	CASSVLFAGVISYNEQFF
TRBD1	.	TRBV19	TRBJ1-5	TGTGCCGCCACCCCGGGACAGGGTTTTTGGCAGCCCCAGCATTTT	CAATPGQGFWQPQHF
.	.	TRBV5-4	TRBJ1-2	TGTGCCAGCAGTTCCGAGAGGCCAGGGGATGGCTACACCTTC	CASSSERPGDGYTF
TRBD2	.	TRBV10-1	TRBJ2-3	TGCGCCAGCAGTGAAGTGACTAGCGCCGATACGCAGTATTTT	CASSEVTSADTQYF
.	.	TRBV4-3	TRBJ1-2	TGCGCCAGCAGCCAAGACGGGACAACTTCACCGTACTATGGCTACACCTTC	CASSQDGTTSPYYGYTF
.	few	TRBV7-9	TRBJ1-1	TGTGCCAGCAGCTTAGGGGCAGCCAGGATGAACACTGAAGCTTTCTTT	CASSLGAARMNTEAFF
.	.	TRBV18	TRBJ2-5	TGTGCCAGCTCACCACGGGGAGAGACCCAGTACTTC	CASSPRGETQYF
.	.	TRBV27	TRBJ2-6	TGTGCCAGCAGTTTATCCGGGACCGGGGCCAACGTCCTGACTTTC	CASSLSGTGANVLTF
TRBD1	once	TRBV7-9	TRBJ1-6	TGTGCCAGCAGCGCAGTACAGGGGTATAATTCACCCCTCCACTTT	CASSAVQGYNSPLHF
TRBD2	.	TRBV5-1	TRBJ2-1	TGCGCCAGCAGCTTGGTAGGTAGCGGGGGGCGTAATGAGCAGTTCTTC	CASSLVGSGGRNEQFF
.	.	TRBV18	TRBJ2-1	TGTGCCAGCTCACCACCTAATGGGGGATTGAGAAACAATGAGCAGTTCTTC	CASSPPNGGLRNNEQFF
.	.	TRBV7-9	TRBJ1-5	TGTGCCAGCAGCTTAAGTGACAGCCAAAGTCAGCCCCAGCATTTT	CASSLSDSQSQPQHF
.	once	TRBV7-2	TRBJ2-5	TGTGCCAGCAGCTTATTCGGGGCACAAGAGACCCAGTACTTC	CASSLFGAQETQYF
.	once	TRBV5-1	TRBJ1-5	TGCGCCAGCAGCCATAGTGACCAGCCCCAGCATTTT	CASSHSDQPQHF
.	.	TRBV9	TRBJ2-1	TGTGCCAGCAGCGTGGGGGTGAGCTCCTACAATGAGCAGTTCTTC	CASSVGVSSYNEQFF
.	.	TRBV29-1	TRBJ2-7	TGCAGCGTTGAAGATCGGGGCCAGATCTACGAGCAGTACTTC	CSVEDRGQIYEQYF
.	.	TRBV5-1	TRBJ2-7	TGCGCCAGCAGCTTGGAGTCGGACACTTACGAGCAGTACTTC	CASSLESDTYEQYF